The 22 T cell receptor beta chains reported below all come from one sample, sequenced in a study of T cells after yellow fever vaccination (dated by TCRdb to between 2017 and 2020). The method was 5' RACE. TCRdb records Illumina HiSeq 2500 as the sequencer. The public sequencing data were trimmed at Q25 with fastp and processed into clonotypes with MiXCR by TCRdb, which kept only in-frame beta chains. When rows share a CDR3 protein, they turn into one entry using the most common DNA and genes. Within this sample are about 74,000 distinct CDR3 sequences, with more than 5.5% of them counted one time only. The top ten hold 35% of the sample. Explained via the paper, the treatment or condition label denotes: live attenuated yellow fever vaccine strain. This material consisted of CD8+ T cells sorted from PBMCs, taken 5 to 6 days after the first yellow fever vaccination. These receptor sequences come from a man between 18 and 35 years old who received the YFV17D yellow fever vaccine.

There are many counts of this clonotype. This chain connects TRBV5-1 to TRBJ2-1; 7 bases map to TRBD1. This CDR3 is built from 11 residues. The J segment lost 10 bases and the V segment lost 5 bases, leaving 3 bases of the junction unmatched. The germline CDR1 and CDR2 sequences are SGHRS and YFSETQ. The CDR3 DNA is TGCGCCAGCAGTTACAGGGGCGAGCAGTTCTTC. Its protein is CASSYRGEQFF.

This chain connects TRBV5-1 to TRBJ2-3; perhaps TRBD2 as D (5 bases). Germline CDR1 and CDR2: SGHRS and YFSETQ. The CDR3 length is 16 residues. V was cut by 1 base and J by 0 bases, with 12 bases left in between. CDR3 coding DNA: TGCGCCAGCAGCTTGTACCCAGCGGAAAGCACAGATACGCAGTATTTT. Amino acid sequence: CASSLYPAESTDTQYF.

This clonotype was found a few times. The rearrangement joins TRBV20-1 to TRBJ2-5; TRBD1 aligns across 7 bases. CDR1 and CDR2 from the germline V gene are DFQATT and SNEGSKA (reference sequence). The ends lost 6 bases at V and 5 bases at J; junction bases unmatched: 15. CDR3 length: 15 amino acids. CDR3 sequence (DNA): TGCAGTGCCCAAAGACGGACAGGAAGAATGGAGACCCAGTACTTC. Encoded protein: CSAQRRTGRMETQYF.

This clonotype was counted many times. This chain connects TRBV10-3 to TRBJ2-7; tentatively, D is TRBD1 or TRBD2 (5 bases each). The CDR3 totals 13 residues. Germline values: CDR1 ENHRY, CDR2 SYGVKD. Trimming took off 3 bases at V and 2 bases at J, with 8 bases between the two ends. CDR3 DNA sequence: TGTGCCATCAGTGATGGGGGTACCTACGAGCAGTACGTC. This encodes CAISDGGTYEQYV.

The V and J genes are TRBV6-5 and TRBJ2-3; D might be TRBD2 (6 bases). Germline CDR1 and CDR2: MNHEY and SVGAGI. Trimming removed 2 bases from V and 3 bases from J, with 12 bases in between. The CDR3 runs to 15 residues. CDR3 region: CASSYGGLITDTQYF. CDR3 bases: TGTGCCAGCAGTTACGGGGGGTTGATAACAGATACGCAGTATTTT.

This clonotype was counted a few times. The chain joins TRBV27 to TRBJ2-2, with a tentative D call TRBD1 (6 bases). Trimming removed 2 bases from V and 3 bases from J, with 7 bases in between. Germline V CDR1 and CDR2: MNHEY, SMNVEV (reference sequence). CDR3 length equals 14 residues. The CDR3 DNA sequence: TGTGCCAGCAGTTTAAGGACAGACACCGGGGAGCTGTTTTTT. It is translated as CASSLRTDTGELFF.

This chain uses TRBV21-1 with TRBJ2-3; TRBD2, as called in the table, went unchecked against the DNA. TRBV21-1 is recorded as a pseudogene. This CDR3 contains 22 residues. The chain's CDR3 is CASSKAPDFQRGGIGGTDTQYF. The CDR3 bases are TGTGCCAGCAGCAAAGCCCCCGACTTCCAGCGGGGGGGCATTGGAGGCACAGATACGCAGTATTTT.

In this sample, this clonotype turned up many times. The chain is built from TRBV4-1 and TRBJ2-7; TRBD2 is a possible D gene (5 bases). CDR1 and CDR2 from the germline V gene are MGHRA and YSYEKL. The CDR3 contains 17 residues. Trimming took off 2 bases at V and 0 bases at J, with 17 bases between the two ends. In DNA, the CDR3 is TGCGCCAGCAGCCAACCCCTCAGGACTGGGAGCTCCTACGAGCAGTACGTC. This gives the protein CASSQPLRTGSSYEQYV.

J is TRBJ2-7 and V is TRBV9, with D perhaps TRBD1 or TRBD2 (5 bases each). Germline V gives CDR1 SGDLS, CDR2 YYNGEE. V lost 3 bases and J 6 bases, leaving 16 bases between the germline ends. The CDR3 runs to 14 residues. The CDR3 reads CASSGTGWGSEQYF. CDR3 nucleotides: TGTGCCAGCAGCGGAACCGGATGGGGGTCCGAGCAGTACTTC.

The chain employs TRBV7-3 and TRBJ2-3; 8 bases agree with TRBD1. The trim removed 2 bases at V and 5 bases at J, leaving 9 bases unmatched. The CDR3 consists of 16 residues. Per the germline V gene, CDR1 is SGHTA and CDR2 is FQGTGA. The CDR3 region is CASSLDPTGARDTQYF. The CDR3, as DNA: TGTGCCAGCAGCTTAGATCCGACAGGGGCCCGAGATACGCAGTATTTT.

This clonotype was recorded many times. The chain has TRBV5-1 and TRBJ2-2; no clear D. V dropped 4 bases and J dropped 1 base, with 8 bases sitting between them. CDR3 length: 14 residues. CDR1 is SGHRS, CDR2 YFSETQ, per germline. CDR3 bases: TGCGCCAGCAGCCCCCTGTGGAACACCGGGGAGCTGTTTTTT. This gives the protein CASSPLWNTGELFF.

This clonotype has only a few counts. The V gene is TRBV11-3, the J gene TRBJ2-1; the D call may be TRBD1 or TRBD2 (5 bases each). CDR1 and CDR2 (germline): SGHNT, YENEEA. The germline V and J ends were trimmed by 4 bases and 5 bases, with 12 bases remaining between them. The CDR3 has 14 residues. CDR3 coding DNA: TGTGCCAGCAGCTCCCGGGACGGCCACAATGAGCAGTTCTTC. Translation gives CASSSRDGHNEQFF.

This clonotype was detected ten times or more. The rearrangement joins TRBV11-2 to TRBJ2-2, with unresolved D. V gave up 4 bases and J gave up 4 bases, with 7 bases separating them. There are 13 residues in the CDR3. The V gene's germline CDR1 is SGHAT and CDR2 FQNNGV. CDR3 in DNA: TGTGCCAGCAGCTCCGAACTCACCGGGGAGCTGTTTTTT. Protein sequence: CASSSELTGELFF.

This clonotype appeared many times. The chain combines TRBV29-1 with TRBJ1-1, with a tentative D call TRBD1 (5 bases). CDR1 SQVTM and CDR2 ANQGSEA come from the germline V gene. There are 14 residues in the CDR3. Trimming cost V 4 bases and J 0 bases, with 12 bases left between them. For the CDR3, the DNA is TGCAGCGTTGCAGGGAAGGATATGAACACTGAAGCTTTCTTT. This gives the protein CSVAGKDMNTEAFF.

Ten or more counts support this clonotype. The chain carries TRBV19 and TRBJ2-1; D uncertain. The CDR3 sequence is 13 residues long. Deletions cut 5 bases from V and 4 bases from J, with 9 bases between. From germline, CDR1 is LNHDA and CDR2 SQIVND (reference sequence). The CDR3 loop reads CASSLDTYNEQFF. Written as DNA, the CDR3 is TGTGCCAGTAGTCTTGACACGTACAATGAGCAGTTCTTC.

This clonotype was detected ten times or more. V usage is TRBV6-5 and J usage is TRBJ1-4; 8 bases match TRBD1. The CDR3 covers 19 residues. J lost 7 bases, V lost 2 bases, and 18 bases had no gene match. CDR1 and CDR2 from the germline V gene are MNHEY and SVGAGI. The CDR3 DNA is TGTGCCAGCAGTTACGGCCTCATCAGGGGGCGAATGTTCGGTGAAAAACTGTTTTTT. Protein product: CASSYGLIRGRMFGEKLFF.

The CDR3 bases are TGTGCCAGCAACCCAGCGTCTAGCGGGGGGCCCAATGAGCAGTTCTTC. Its translation: CASNPASSGGPNEQFF. V gene TRBV12-3 or TRBV12-4 combines with J gene TRBJ2-1; 11 nucleotides agree with TRBD2. The V segment lost 7 bases and the J segment 6 bases; nucleotides outside the gene matches: 11. This CDR3 is 16 amino acids long.

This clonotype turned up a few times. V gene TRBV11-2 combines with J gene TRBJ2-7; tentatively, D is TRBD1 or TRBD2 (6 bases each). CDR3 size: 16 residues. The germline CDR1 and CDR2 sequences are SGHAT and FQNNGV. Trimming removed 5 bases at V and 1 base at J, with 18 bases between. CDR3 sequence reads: CASSAKGGGPSYEQYF. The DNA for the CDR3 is TGTGCCAGCAGCGCAAAGGGGGGTGGCCCATCCTACGAGCAGTACTTC. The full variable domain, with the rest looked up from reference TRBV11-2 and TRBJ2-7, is EAGVAQSPRYKIIEKRQSVAFWCNPISGHATLYWYQQILGQGPKLLIQFQNNGVVDDSQLPKDRFSAERLKGVDSTLKIQPAKLEDSAVYLCASSAKGGGPSYEQYFGPGTRLTVT.

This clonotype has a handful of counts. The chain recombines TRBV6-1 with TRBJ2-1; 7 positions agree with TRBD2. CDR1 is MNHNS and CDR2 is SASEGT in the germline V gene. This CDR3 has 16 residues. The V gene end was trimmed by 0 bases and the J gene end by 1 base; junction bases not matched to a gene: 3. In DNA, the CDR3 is TGTGCCAGCAGTGAAGCGTCCGGGGGGTCCTACAATGAGCAGTTCTTC. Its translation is CASSEASGGSYNEQFF.

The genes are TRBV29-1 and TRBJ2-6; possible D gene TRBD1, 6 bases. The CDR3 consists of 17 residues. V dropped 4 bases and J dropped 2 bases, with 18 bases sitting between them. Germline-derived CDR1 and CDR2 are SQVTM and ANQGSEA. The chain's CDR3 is CSVVMTGSVTGANVLTF. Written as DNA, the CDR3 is TGCAGCGTTGTTATGACAGGTTCCGTTACTGGGGCCAACGTCCTGACTTTC.

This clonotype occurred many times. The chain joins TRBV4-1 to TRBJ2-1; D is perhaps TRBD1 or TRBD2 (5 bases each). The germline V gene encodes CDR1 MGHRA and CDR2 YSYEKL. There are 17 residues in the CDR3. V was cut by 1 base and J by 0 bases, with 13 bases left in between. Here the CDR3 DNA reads TGCGCCAGCAGCCAAGTCCCGGGGCAGAGCTCCTACAATGAGCAGTTCTTC. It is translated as CASSQVPGQSSYNEQFF.

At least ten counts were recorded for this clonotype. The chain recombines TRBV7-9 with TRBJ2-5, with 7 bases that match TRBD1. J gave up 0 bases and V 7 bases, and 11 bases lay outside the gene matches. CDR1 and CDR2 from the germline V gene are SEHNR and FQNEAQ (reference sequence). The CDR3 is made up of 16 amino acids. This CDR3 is CASTTPGTEYQETQYF. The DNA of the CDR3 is TGTGCCAGCACTACTCCGGGGACAGAGTACCAAGAGACCCAGTACTTC. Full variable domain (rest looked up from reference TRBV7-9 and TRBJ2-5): DTGVSQNPRHKITKRGQNVTFRCDPISEHNRLYWYRQTLGQGPEFLTYFQNEAQLEKSRLLSDRFSAERPKGSFSTLEIQRTEQGDSAMYLCASTTPGTEYQETQYFGPGTRLLVL.